Listed here is a single TCR beta chain. Its cognate antigen is unknown. This sample was included in a study of OX40 agonist ivuxolimab in advanced cancers. Background on the study: An agonistic human IgG2 monoclonal antibody against OX40 (CD134) was given. In this trial design, patients received ivuxolimab intravenously at 0.01 to 10 mg/kg every 2 weeks. Enrollees could have had prior anti-PD-1, anti-PD-L1 or anti-CTLA-4 therapy, which about 40% had received. General observations from the study: Blood T cells, both CD4+ and CD8+, expanded clonally by week 6 at 0.1 to 3.0 mg/kg.

Repertoires were generated with immunoSEQ multiplex PCR, while TCRdb's copy carries only in-frame clones and drops some. Of around 80,000 clones in the sample, about 85% were seen once. CDR3 size: 14 residues. Trimming removed 4 bases at V and 8 bases at J, with 15 bases between. Germline V CDR1 and CDR2: KGHSH, LQKENI. The TCR was taken from an adult with an advanced solid tumor such as melanoma, head and neck, liver or kidney cancer. This chain uses TRBV18 with TRBJ2-1, with D possibly TRBD2 on 6 matching bases. The sample was CD4+ or CD8+ T cells sorted from blood, taken in a trial of the OX40 agonist ivuxolimab. CDR3 nucleotides: TGTGCCAGCTCACAAGGGACTTGGGTATATGAGCAGTTCTTC. Its translation: CASSQGTWVYEQFF.